This T cell receptor (beta chain) was retrieved from a study of radiation and T cells in renal cell carcinoma. Study outcomes and limitations: Dominant CDR3 motifs occupied more repertoire in irradiated than control tumors. Compared with controls, irradiated tumors showed greater TCR clonality.

The germline V gene encodes CDR1 SGHDT and CDR2 YYEEEE. The V gene lost 3 bases and the J gene lost 4 bases, with 8 bases spanning the gap. This CDR3 spans 13 amino acids. Sequenced by immunoSEQ multiplex PCR; TCRdb stores in-frame clones only, minus some. The sample carries roughly 12,000 clones, 30% to 35% recorded once. Treatment defined: 15 Gy SBRT to primary tumor, nephrectomy 4 weeks later. Nephrectomy followed 15 Gy stereotactic body radiation by 4 weeks. As for this clone: The antigen is undetermined.

This clonotype was obtained from a man aged 60-69 years with renal cell carcinoma. The V call is TRBV5-6, the J call TRBJ1-5; no definite D call. The sample was tumor tissue, taken from a patient whose treatment included radiotherapy and nephrectomy. The CDR3, as DNA: TGTGCCAGCAGCTACTCGATAAATCAGCCCCAGCATTTT. It codes for CASSYSINQPQHF.